This TCR beta chain was captured by sequencing in a study of blood T cell repertoires in COVID-19. Study overall: COVID-19 samples, acute and convalescent, were from the United States, Italy and Spain. T cells, B-cell-depleted T cells, or PBMCs provided the cDNA or gDNA that served as material.

V was cut by 5 bases and J by 9 bases, with 20 bases left in between. This CDR3 has 15 residues. The V gene's germline CDR1 is LNHDA and CDR2 SQIVND (reference sequence). Sequenced by immunoSEQ multiplex PCR; TCRdb stores in-frame clones only, minus some. Of tens of thousands of clones listed, 88% were seen once; the top ten hold over 9.5%. Sequencing used peripheral blood. This TCR came from a human donor with active COVID-19. The donor label of this sample is uncertain. V and J are TRBV19 and TRBJ2-4, with a weak D call TRBD2 (6 bases). The DNA of the CDR3 is TGTGCCAGTAGTCCCGGGACTGCGAACAGAGGCATTCAGTACTTC. Its protein is CASSPGTANRGIQYF. The variable domain in full, completed from reference TRBV19 and TRBJ2-4, reads DGGITQSPKYLFRKEGQNVTLSCEQNLNHDAMYWYRQDPGQGLRLIYYSQIVNDFQKGDIAEGYSVSREKKESFPLTVTSAQKNPTAFYLCASSPGTANRGIQYFGAGTRLSVL.